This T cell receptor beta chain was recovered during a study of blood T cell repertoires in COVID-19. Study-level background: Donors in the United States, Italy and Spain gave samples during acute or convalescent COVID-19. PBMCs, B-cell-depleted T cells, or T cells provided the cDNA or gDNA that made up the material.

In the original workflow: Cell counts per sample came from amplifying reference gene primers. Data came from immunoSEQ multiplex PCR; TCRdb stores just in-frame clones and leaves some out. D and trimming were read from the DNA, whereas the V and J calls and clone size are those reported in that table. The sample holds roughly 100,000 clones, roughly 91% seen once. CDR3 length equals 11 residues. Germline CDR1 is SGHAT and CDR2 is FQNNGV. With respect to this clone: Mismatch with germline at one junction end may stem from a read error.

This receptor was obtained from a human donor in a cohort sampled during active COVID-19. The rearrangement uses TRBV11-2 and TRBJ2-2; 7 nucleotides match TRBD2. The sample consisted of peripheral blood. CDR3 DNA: TGTGCCAGCAGCTTAGGGGGGGGACGGCTATTT. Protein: CASSLGGGRLF.